Following are 26 T cell receptor beta chains from one sample sequenced in a study of shared clonotypes between healthy human individuals. This table comes from immunoSEQ multiplex PCR, and its TCRdb copy is limited to in-frame clones, with some not included. The sample yields over 150,000 clones, approximately 60% seen once. What was sequenced was memory CD4+ T cells sorted from blood. The subset was: CD45RA-negative fraction. Receptors originate from a man in his thirties or forties in good health.

This chain connects TRBV23-1 to TRBJ2-7; D may be TRBD1 (6 bases). TRBV23-1 is assigned to the ORF class and has an uncertain function. Trimming took off 1 base at V and 6 bases at J, with 25 bases between the two ends. The length of the CDR3 is 18 residues. Here the CDR3 reads CASSQFVRDTPPLLEQYF. The CDR3 DNA reads as TGCGCCAGCAGTCAATTCGTTCGGGACACCCCCCCACTACTCGAGCAGTACTTC.

This clone was detected only a few times. CDR3 bases: TGTGCCAGCAGTTTGTGGACAGGGGGTAGCTACACCTTC. Protein: CASSLWTGGSYTF. The rearrangement links TRBV28 to TRBJ1-2; 10 nucleotides align to TRBD1. V was pared by 3 bases and J by 9 bases, with 4 bases of the junction left unmatched. The CDR3 covers 13 residues. Germline CDR1 reads MDHEN; CDR2 reads SYDVKM.

This chain connects TRBV9 to TRBJ2-3; D is undetermined. This CDR3 has 12 residues. The V and J ends lost 0 bases and 8 bases respectively, with 7 bases between them. Germline V gene data show CDR1 as SGDLS and CDR2 as YYNGEE. CDR3 sequence reads: CASSVATGTQYF. The CDR3 DNA is TGTGCCAGCAGCGTAGCTACCGGTACGCAGTATTTT.

The CDR3 coding sequence is TGTGCCAGCAGCCCCGGGACAGGGGGTCTGGGCAATCAGCCCCAGCATTTT. Protein: CASSPGTGGLGNQPQHF. This sequence joins TRBV5-6 and TRBJ1-5, with TRBD1 matching 11 bases. Germline CDR1 SGHDT, CDR2 YYEEEE. V was clipped by 4 bases and J by 2 bases; unmatched bases: 8. The CDR3 sequence is 17 residues long.

This chain connects TRBV11-2 to TRBJ1-1, with a weak D call TRBD1 (5 bases). The CDR3 sequence is 14 residues long. In germline, CDR1 is SGHAT, CDR2 FQNNGV. Trimming pared 2 bases from V and 4 bases from J, leaving 11 bases between. The CDR3 DNA reads TGTGCCAGCAGCTTATTCGGGGGGGGCACTGAAGCTTTCTTT. Translation gives CASSLFGGGTEAFF. The full variable domain, completed using reference TRBV11-2 and TRBJ1-1, is EAGVAQSPRYKIIEKRQSVAFWCNPISGHATLYWYQQILGQGPKLLIQFQNNGVVDDSQLPKDRFSAERLKGVDSTLKIQPAKLEDSAVYLCASSLFGGGTEAFFGQGTRLTVV.

The chain is built from TRBV6-5 and TRBJ1-1, with 7 bases lining up with TRBD1. This CDR3 spans 15 amino acids. From germline, CDR1 is MNHEY and CDR2 SVGAGI. Trimming at V came to 0 bases and at J to 5 bases, leaving 6 bases not matched to a gene. CDR3 bases: TGTGCCAGCAGTTACTCAGGGGGCGCGGGGACTGAAGCTTTCTTT. Amino acids: CASSYSGGAGTEAFF.

The gene calls are TRBV15 and TRBJ2-3, with D uncertain. The V and J ends lost 1 base and 2 bases respectively, with 13 bases between them. The germline V gene encodes CDR1 LNHNV and CDR2 YYDKDF (reference sequence). The CDR3 is 16 residues long. CDR3 protein: CATSRGTSFSTDTQYF. The CDR3 region has the DNA TGTGCCACCAGCAGAGGAACCAGCTTTTCCACAGATACGCAGTATTTT.

This clone was recorded at least ten times. This rearrangement joins TRBV29-1 to TRBJ2-6; D is possibly TRBD1 or TRBD2 (5 bases each). The germline V gene encodes CDR1 SQVTM and CDR2 ANQGSEA. V was shortened by 7 bases and J by 1 base, with 17 bases between the two germline ends. The CDR3 extends over 16 amino acids. The CDR3 nucleotides are TGCAGCGCGGCCCGGGACGTAGATTCTGGGGCCAACGTCCTGACTTTC. Its translation: CSAARDVDSGANVLTF.

The chain's CDR3 is CASSLDWRNEQYF. Here the CDR3 DNA reads TGTGCCAGCAGCTTAGATTGGAGGAACGAGCAGTACTTC. The J gene is TRBJ2-7, the V gene TRBV11-2, with D tentatively TRBD2 (5 bases). The length of the CDR3 is 13 residues. Trimming took off 0 bases at V and 5 bases at J, with 8 bases between the two ends. Germline values: CDR1 SGHAT, CDR2 FQNNGV.

There are a few counts of this clone. The rearrangement joins TRBV7-9 to TRBJ1-4; 8 nucleotides line up with TRBD1. The CDR3 is made up of 13 amino acids. The V and J ends lost 5 bases and 7 bases, in that order; junction bases with no gene match: 3. CDR1 and CDR2 (germline): SEHNR, FQNEAQ (reference sequence). The CDR3 reads CASSLGTGEKLFF. As DNA, the CDR3 is TGTGCCAGCAGCCTGGGGACAGGTGAAAAACTGTTTTTT. Full variable domain (outside the CDR3, taken from reference TRBV7-9 and TRBJ1-4): DTGVSQNPRHKITKRGQNVTFRCDPISEHNRLYWYRQTLGQGPEFLTYFQNEAQLEKSRLLSDRFSAERPKGSFSTLEIQRTEQGDSAMYLCASSLGTGEKLFFGSGTQLSVL.

This clone was observed at least ten times. The rearrangement links TRBV10-2 to TRBJ1-5, with 10 bases lining up with TRBD1. Germline lookup yields CDR1 WSHSY and CDR2 SAAADI. V lost 6 bases to trimming and J lost 2 bases; unmatched junction nucleotides: 10. The CDR3 covers 17 residues. The CDR3 DNA sequence: TGCGCCAGCAGGGGGGGGACCGGGACAGGGGGCAATCAGCCCCAGCATTTT. It is translated as CASRGGTGTGGNQPQHF.

The rearrangement uses TRBV6-5 and TRBJ1-5; TRBD1 matches at 8 bases. Germline values: CDR1 MNHEY, CDR2 SVGAGI. The CDR3 totals 15 residues. J gave up 4 bases and V 6 bases, and 8 bases lay outside the gene matches. In DNA form, the CDR3 reads TGTGCCAGCAGCCACGACAGGGGCCCAAATCAGCCCCAGCATTTT. It translates to CASSHDRGPNQPQHF.

This chain links TRBV13 with TRBJ2-1, with D possibly TRBD1 on 5 matching bases. CDR1 and CDR2 from the germline V gene are PRHDT and FYEKMQ (reference sequence). Trimming removed 1 base at V and 7 bases at J, with 11 bases between. The CDR3 has 14 residues. CDR3 protein: CASSLEPRVNEQFF. CDR3 nucleotide sequence: TGTGCCAGCAGCTTAGAACCCAGGGTGAATGAGCAGTTCTTC.

The J gene is TRBJ2-7, the V gene TRBV7-9, with D perhaps matching TRBD2 (5 bases). Germline lookup yields CDR1 SEHNR and CDR2 FQNEAQ (reference sequence). The V gene lost 5 bases and the J gene lost 2 bases, with 7 bases spanning the gap. The CDR3 is 12 residues long. The CDR3 nucleotides read TGTGCCAGCAGCGCCGGGGCCTACGAGCAGTACTTC. Its translation: CASSAGAYEQYF.

This clone was observed a few times. Distinct nucleotide sequences in the sample also encode this CDR3. This chain joins TRBV28 and TRBJ1-5; 7 bases are shared with TRBD1. This CDR3 is built from 17 residues. The germline CDR1 and CDR2 sequences are MDHEN and SYDVKM. V shed 1 base and J 1 base; nucleotides not matched to a gene: 7. CDR3 DNA sequence: TGTGCCAGCAGTTTATACGGCCAGGGGGTCAGCAATCAGCCCCAGCATTTT. It translates to CASSLYGQGVSNQPQHF.

The chain combines TRBV5-5 with TRBJ2-7; 9 bases fit TRBD2. This CDR3 comprises 12 residues. V gave up 7 bases and J gave up 6 bases; unmatched junction bases: 5. The V gene's germline CDR1 is SGHKS and CDR2 YYEKEE (reference sequence). CDR3 bases: TGTGCCAGCGGGCGGGAGGGCCCCGAGCAGTACTTC. Its protein product is CASGREGPEQYF.

The chain couples TRBV2 to TRBJ1-4; TRBD1 matches at 7 bases. Germline lookup yields CDR1 SNHLY and CDR2 FYNNEI. The CDR3 extends over 14 amino acids. V lost 6 bases and J lost 7; bases outside the gene matches: 8. This chain's CDR3 is CASRTGSESEKLFF. CDR3 in DNA: TGTGCCAGCAGGACAGGGAGTGAGAGTGAAAAACTGTTTTTT.

This rearrangement joins TRBV28 to TRBJ2-6; no reliable D call. The CDR3 is 17 amino acids. Germline CDR1 is MDHEN and CDR2 is SYDVKM. V dropped 6 bases and J dropped 3 bases, with 18 bases sitting between them. In DNA form, the CDR3 reads TGTGCCAGCAGCCAACAGAAAGTCCCTGGTGGGGCCAACGTCCTGACTTTC. Translated: CASSQQKVPGGANVLTF.

The chain has TRBV10-3 and TRBJ1-2; D is unresolved. Trimming shortened V by 3 bases and J by 4 bases, and 9 bases separated the two germline ends. This CDR3 is built from 13 residues. CDR1 is ENHRY and CDR2 is SYGVKD in the germline V gene. In DNA form, the CDR3 reads TGTGCCATCAGTGAAGGGCAGAGCTATGGCTACACCTTC. This gives the protein CAISEGQSYGYTF.

The V gene is TRBV29-1, the J gene TRBJ2-7; 8 positions agree with TRBD2. The CDR3 runs to 13 residues. From germline, CDR1 is SQVTM and CDR2 ANQGSEA. The junction had 6 bases not matched to a gene; V was cut back by 5 bases and J by 3 bases. In DNA, the CDR3 is TGCAGCGTTAGGACTAGCTACATCTACGAGCAGTACTTC. Its protein product is CSVRTSYIYEQYF.

This clone showed up just once. The chain joins TRBV5-1 to TRBJ1-5, with D perhaps matching TRBD1 (6 bases). The CDR3 extends over 13 amino acids. Germline V gene sequence: CDR1 SGHRS, CDR2 YFSETQ. The V gene lost 4 bases and the J gene lost 6 bases, with 11 bases spanning the gap. This CDR3 is CASSIQGGQPQHF. CDR3 DNA: TGCGCCAGCAGCATACAGGGTGGTCAGCCCCAGCATTTT.

The J gene is TRBJ2-5, the V gene TRBV5-8; 13 bases are shared with TRBD2. Germline V CDR1 and CDR2: SGHTS, YDEGEE. After removal of 2 bases from V and 4 bases from J, the junction contained 2 bases not matched to a gene. The CDR3 spans 15 residues. The CDR3 protein is CASSLGLAGAETQYF. The CDR3 DNA reads as TGTGCCAGCAGCTTAGGACTAGCGGGAGCAGAGACCCAGTACTTC.

In this sample, this clone turned up many times. The chain has TRBV6-5 and TRBJ2-1; no definite D call. This CDR3 has 16 amino acids. The germline V and J ends were trimmed by 4 bases and 7 bases, with 20 bases remaining between them. CDR1 is MNHEY and CDR2 is SVGAGI in the germline V gene. CDR3 in amino acids: CASSSQRSVLGNEQFF. CDR3 DNA: TGTGCCAGCAGTTCCCAGAGGAGCGTTCTTGGGAATGAGCAGTTCTTC.

This clone was detected a few times. The V call is TRBV18, the J call TRBJ1-1; D remains unclear. The length of the CDR3 is 14 residues. CDR1 and CDR2 from the germline V gene are KGHSH and LQKENI. Trimming left V 4 bases short and J 1 base short, with 10 bases between. CDR3 sequence (DNA): TGTGCCAGCTCACTTCAGCGGGAGAACACTGAAGCTTTCTTT. This sequence encodes CASSLQRENTEAFF.

V is TRBV6-6 and J is TRBJ2-7; TRBD1 is a possible D gene (5 bases). This CDR3 comprises 14 residues. Trimming stripped 4 bases from V and 3 bases from J, with 13 bases between. The germline V gene encodes CDR1 MNHNY and CDR2 SVGAGI (reference sequence). The CDR3 protein is CASSWPGQNYEQYF. The DNA for the CDR3 is TGTGCCAGCAGTTGGCCAGGGCAGAACTACGAGCAGTACTTC.

V gene TRBV7-2 combines with J gene TRBJ2-1; 8 bases align to TRBD2. The CDR3 totals 15 residues. The ends lost 7 bases at V and 8 bases at J; junction bases unmatched: 13. From germline, CDR1 is SGHTA and CDR2 FQGNSA. Written as DNA, the CDR3 is TGTGCCAGCACCTGGGGTGGTAGCGGGATTTATGAGCAGTTCTTC. Translated: CASTWGGSGIYEQFF.